The 21 T cell receptor beta chains reported below all come from one sample, sequenced in a study of tumor and adjacent non-tumor tissue in lung cancer. A modified ARM-PCR protocol with three rounds of nested PCR amplified TCRbeta. From the multiplex PCR reads, TCRdb called clonotypes with MiXCR, one entry per CDR3 protein. The sample has approximately 68,000 distinct CDR3 sequences; around 76% are singletons. RNA was extracted from bulk tissue without any cell sorting. The normal lung tissue was taken more than 3 cm from the tumor edge. The source material was distant non-tumor lung tissue. These TCRs come from a man in his 60s with non-small cell lung cancer.

The chain recombines TRBV13 with TRBJ2-3; perhaps TRBD2 as D (5 bases). Germline loops: CDR1 PRHDT, CDR2 FYEKMQ (reference sequence). Trimming cost V 8 bases and J 2 bases, with 17 bases left between them. The CDR3 is 15 amino acids. The CDR3 spells CASYLAIQNTDTQYF. For the CDR3, the DNA is TGTGCCAGCTACTTAGCGATACAGAACACAGATACGCAGTATTTT.

As concerns this clonotype: At one of its ends the junction is not consistent with the germline gene, which may arise from a read error. The chain uses TRBV6-1 and TRBJ1-1, with 7 nucleotides matching TRBD1. Germline lookup yields CDR1 MNHNS and CDR2 SASEGT. The CDR3 extends over 13 amino acids. The CDR3 region is CTSTRQGWTDAFF. CDR3 DNA sequence: TGTACCAGCACTAGACAGGGTTGGACTGATGCTTTCTTT.

About this clonotype: An end of the junction does not agree with germline; a read error may underlie this. CDR3 amino acids: CASSPSDGSSYYEQFF. The CDR3 DNA is TGTGCCAGCAGCCCGAGCGACGGGAGCTCCTACTATGAGCAGTTCTTC. The J gene is TRBJ2-1, the V gene TRBV6-1, with TRBD2 as a possible D gene (6 bases). The CDR3 extends over 16 amino acids. Germline V gives CDR1 MNHNS, CDR2 SASEGT.

The chain couples TRBV5-4 to TRBJ2-2, with 9 bases lining up with TRBD2. This CDR3 spans 15 amino acids. V dropped 6 bases and J dropped 6; count of bases not matched to a gene: 9. CDR1 is SGHNT and CDR2 is YYREEE in the germline V gene (reference sequence). CDR3 loop: CASNSRLAVAGELFF. The CDR3 DNA follows: TGTGCCAGCAACTCCAGACTAGCGGTAGCCGGGGAGCTGTTTTTT.

V gene TRBV20-1 combines with J gene TRBJ2-3, with 8 positions matching TRBD2. Trimming at V came to 3 bases and at J to 2 bases, leaving 7 bases not matched to a gene. Germline CDR1 DFQATT, CDR2 SNEGSKA (reference sequence). This CDR3 spans 15 amino acids. The CDR3 sequence is CSARGLGVPTDTQYF. CDR3 DNA: TGCAGTGCTAGGGGACTAGGCGTTCCCACAGATACGCAGTATTTT.

The gene calls are TRBV6-5 and TRBJ1-1; D is unclear. Germline V gives CDR1 MNHEY, CDR2 SVGAGI. The CDR3 runs 13 residues. With 9 bases removed from V and 3 bases from J, the gap between germline ends came to 14 bases. The CDR3 sequence is CASTFGSYTEAFF. The DNA of the CDR3 is TGTGCCAGTACTTTTGGTTCCTACACTGAAGCTTTCTTT.

To note about this clonotype: The germline gene is not matched at one end of the junction; a read error may be the cause. This chain joins TRBV7-6 and TRBJ2-1, with 9 bases matching TRBD2. The CDR3 totals 17 residues. CDR1 and CDR2 from the germline V gene are SGHVS and FNYEAQ. The CDR3 nucleotides are TGTGCCAGCACCTCATCCGGGACTAGCAGCTCCTACAATGAACAGTTCTTC. Its protein product is CASTSSGTSSSYNEQFF.

Notes on this clonotype: The CDR3 does not close with the conserved phenylalanine or tryptophan, likely indicating a read error. The DNA is left out, because the CDR3 cannot be placed on it with certainty; the CDR3 is given as TCRdb lists it. The V gene is TRBV28, the J gene TRBJ2-1; the tabulated D call, TRBD2, remains unverified against the DNA. The V gene's germline CDR1 is MDHEN and CDR2 SYDVKM. Inclusive of both ends, the CDR3 amounts to 16 amino acids. The CDR3 protein is CASGTASGRDLNERFS.

Comment on this clonotype: The junction shows a germline mismatch at one end, possibly a read error. The CDR3 DNA reads TGTGCCGGCAGTTACTCGAGACCCGAAGAGACAGGGCCGATGAAGCAGTACTTC. Translated: CAGSYSRPEETGPMKQYF. The genes are TRBV6-5 and TRBJ2-7, with TRBD1 matching over 7 bases. The length of the CDR3 is 18 residues. Per the germline V gene, CDR1 is MNHEY and CDR2 is SVGAGI.

This clonotype was counted once. A much larger clone differs by one base, so this may be a read error. The rearrangement links TRBV7-2 to TRBJ1-2, with TRBD1 matching 8 bases. Germline V lookup: CDR1 SGHTA, CDR2 FQGNSA. The CDR3 loop spans 15 amino acids. The ends lost 6 bases at V and 8 bases at J; junction bases unmatched: 14. CDR3 protein: CASSYPGQELEGYTF. The CDR3 nucleotides are TGTGCCAGCAGTTATCCGGGACAGGAATTGGAAGGCTACACCTTC.

With respect to this clonotype: One end of the junction varies from germline; a read error may be responsible. The J gene is TRBJ2-2, the V gene TRBV10-3; 7 nucleotides agree with TRBD2. This CDR3 region has 14 residues. CDR1 ENHRY and CDR2 SYGVKD come from the germline V gene. The CDR3 region is CANSVAGVSGELFF. DNA of the CDR3: TGTGCCAACAGTGTGGCGGGAGTCAGTGGGGAGCTGTTTTTT.

This clonotype was detected ten times or more. The chain is built from TRBV14 and TRBJ2-1; 8 bases line up with TRBD2. The ends lost 3 bases at V and 4 bases at J; junction bases unmatched: 5. The germline V gene encodes CDR1 SGHDN and CDR2 FVKESK. The CDR3 consists of 15 residues. Here the CDR3 DNA reads TGTGCCAGCAGCCACGGACTAGCTTGGTACAATGAGCAGTTCTTC. Translating it yields CASSHGLAWYNEQFF.

Turning to this clonotype: The germline gene is not matched at one end of the junction; a read error may be the cause. The genes are TRBV6-1 and TRBJ1-2; possible D gene TRBD1, 6 bases. There are 15 residues in the CDR3. CDR1 is MNHNS, CDR2 SASEGT, per germline. The CDR3 nucleotides read TGTGCCATCAGTCTCGTAGCAAGGGGGGCCTATGGCTACACCTTC. Translated, it gives CAISLVARGAYGYTF.

The CDR3 coding sequence is TGTGCCAGAAATGAAGCGCTGAGGGGTTACGAGCAGTACTTC. Its translation is CARNEALRGYEQYF. The chain recombines TRBV6-1 with TRBJ2-7, with D possibly being TRBD1 or TRBD2 (5 bases each). CDR3 length: 14 amino acids. Trimming shortened V by 9 bases and J by 4 bases, and 19 bases separated the two germline ends. The germline CDR1 and CDR2 sequences are MNHNS and SASEGT.

V gene TRBV29-1 combines with J gene TRBJ1-2; D is unclear. Trimming took off 6 bases at V and 11 bases at J, with 22 bases between the two ends. CDR3 length equals 13 residues. The V gene's germline CDR1 is SQVTM and CDR2 ANQGSEA. The CDR3 sequence is CSVSPQHGRGYTF. CDR3 in DNA: TGCAGCGTCTCGCCCCAACATGGTCGCGGATACACCTTC.

Regarding this clonotype: At one of its ends the junction is not consistent with the germline gene, which may arise from a read error. The chain employs TRBV11-1 and TRBJ2-5; no definite D call. Germline-derived CDR1 and CDR2 are SGHAT and FQDESV (reference sequence). The CDR3 length is 14 residues. CDR3 bases: TGTGCCAGTAACAAAGACACGTACCATGAGACCCAATACTTC. It specifies CASNKDTYHETQYF.

At least ten counts were recorded for this clonotype. V usage is TRBV12-3 or TRBV12-4 and J usage is TRBJ2-7; D gene unclear. Trimming cost V 5 bases and J 7 bases, with 15 bases left between them. The CDR3 contains 13 residues. In nucleotides, the CDR3 is TGTGCCAGCAGTCCCGTCCGGGCTAGGGAGCAGTACTTC. Its protein is CASSPVRAREQYF.

The table lists this clonotype with many counts. The gene calls are TRBV6-1 and TRBJ2-6, with D possibly matching TRBD2 (6 bases). CDR3 size: 15 residues. CDR1 and CDR2 from the germline V gene are MNHNS and SASEGT. The ends were cut back, 1 base at V and 4 bases at J, with 8 bases in the middle. CDR3 sequence (DNA): TGTGCCAGCAGTGAAGGAGGAGGGGGGGCCAACGTCCTGACTTTC. This encodes CASSEGGGGANVLTF.

This clonotype was seen ten or more times. This may arise from a read error, as a much more abundant clone is one base away. The conserved phenylalanine or tryptophan normally closing the CDR3 is absent here, so this likely arose from a read error. This rearrangement joins TRBV12-3 or TRBV12-4 to TRBJ1-1; a weak D match, TRBD1 (6 bases). Deletions cut 4 bases from V and 4 bases from J, with 10 bases between. This CDR3 spans 13 amino acids. The CDR3 DNA follows: TGTGCCAGCAGTTCCAGGGGTATCACTGAAGCTTTCCTT. Translated, it gives CASSSRGITEAFL.

Ten or more counts support this clonotype. The DNA for the CDR3 is TGTGCCAGCAGTTCGGATCCCGCGGGACAGGGGGCGCGCGGATATTGGAGCACAGATACGCAGTATTTT. Its translation: CASSSDPAGQGARGYWSTDTQYF. V and J are TRBV12-3 or TRBV12-4 and TRBJ2-3; 12 bases are a match to TRBD1. This CDR3 has 23 amino acids. The V gene end was trimmed by 4 bases and the J gene end by 0 bases; junction bases not matched to a gene: 23.

In regard to this clonotype: The missing conserved phenylalanine or tryptophan at the end of this CDR3 makes a read error likely. Because the CDR3's place on the DNA is in doubt, the DNA is left out and the CDR3 is given as listed by TCRdb. CDR3 loop: CASSYLNEQLI. The rearrangement uses TRBV5-6 and TRBJ2-1. The CDR3 is 11 amino acids long, termini counted. Germline V CDR1 and CDR2: SGHDT, YYEEEE.